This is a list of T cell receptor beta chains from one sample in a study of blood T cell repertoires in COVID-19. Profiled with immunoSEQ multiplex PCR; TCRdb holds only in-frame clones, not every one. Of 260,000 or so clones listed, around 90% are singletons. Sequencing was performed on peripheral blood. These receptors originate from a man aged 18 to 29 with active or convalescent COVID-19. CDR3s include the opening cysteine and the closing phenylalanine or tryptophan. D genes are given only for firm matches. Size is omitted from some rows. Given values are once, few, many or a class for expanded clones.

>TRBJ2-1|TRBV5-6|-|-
TGTGCCAGCAGCTTATTGGGCAGGTTCGAATTCTTC
CASSLLGRFEFF
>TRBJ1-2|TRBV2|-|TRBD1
TGTGCCAGCAGTCGCATCCCGGGACAGGTCTCTGGCTACACCTTC
CASSRIPGQVSGYTF
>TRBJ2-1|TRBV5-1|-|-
TGCGCCAGCTGCTTCGGGGCAGGGGACAATGAGCAGTTCTTC
CASCFGAGDNEQFF
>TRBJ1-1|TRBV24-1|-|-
TGTGCCACCCAGGGGCGGGACACTGAAGCTTTCTTT
CATQGRDTEAFF
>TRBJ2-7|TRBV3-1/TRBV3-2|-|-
TGTGCCAGCAGCCAAGGTGGGGCAGTGCCCGAGCAGTACTTC
CASSQGGAVPEQYF
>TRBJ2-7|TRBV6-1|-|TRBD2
TGTGCCAGCAGTGAAGAGGCGGGGGGGTTAGAGGAGCAGTACTTC
CASSEEAGGLEEQYF
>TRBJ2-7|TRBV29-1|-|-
TGCAGCGTTTTAGAGGCCCTGGGCGAGCAGTACTTC
CSVLEALGEQYF
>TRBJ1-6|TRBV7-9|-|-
TGTGCCACCTCGCACGTCCGGTTCTTGAATTCACCCCTCCACTTT
CATSHVRFLNSPLHF
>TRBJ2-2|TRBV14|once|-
TGTGCCAGCAGCCAGTTAGTGTACACCGGGGAGCTGTTTTTT
CASSQLVYTGELFF
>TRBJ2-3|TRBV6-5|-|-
TGTGCCAGCACCTGGGGGGGCCCGACAGATACGCAGTATTTT
CASTWGGPTDTQYF
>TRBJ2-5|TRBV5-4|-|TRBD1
TGTGCCAGCAGCTTGTGGCTAGGGGGCTCCCAAGAGACCCAGTACTTC
CASSLWLGGSQETQYF
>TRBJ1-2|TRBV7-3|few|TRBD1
TGTGCCAGCAGCCAGGGACAGGGGGCGTCCGTCTATGGCTACACCTTC
CASSQGQGASVYGYTF
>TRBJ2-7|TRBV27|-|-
TGTGCCAGCAGTTTATTGGGGGGGGGCCGAACGAGCTCCTACGAGCAGTACTTC
CASSLLGGGRTSSYEQYF
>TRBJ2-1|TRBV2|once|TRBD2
TGTGCCAGCAAATGGTCGACCCGGACTAGCGGGGGCTCCTACAATGAGCAGTTCTTC
CASKWSTRTSGGSYNEQFF
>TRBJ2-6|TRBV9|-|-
TGTGCCAGCAGCGTCGAGGGCTCTGGGGCCAACGTCCTGACTTTC
CASSVEGSGANVLTF
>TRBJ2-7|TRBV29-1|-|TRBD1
TGCAGCGTACAGGGGGCGCCTGGGTACGAGCAGTACTTC
CSVQGAPGYEQYF
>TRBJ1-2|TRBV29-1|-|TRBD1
TGCAGCGTTGACGGACAGGGGGGTTATGGCTACACCTTC
CSVDGQGGYGYTF
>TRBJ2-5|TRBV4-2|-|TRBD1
TGTGCCAGCAGCCAAGAGCGGGACAGGGCCGAGACCCAGTACTTC
CASSQERDRAETQYF
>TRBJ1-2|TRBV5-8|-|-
TGTGCCAGCAGCTTACGAGGGTTCGGGGGCTACACCTTC
CASSLRGFGGYTF
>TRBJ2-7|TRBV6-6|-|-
TGTGCCAGCAGTTACTCGGCATTAGACAGCTACGAGCAGTACTTC
CASSYSALDSYEQYF
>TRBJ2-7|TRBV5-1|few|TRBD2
TGCGCCAGCAGCTTCCCTGAAGCGGGGGTGACCTACGAGCAGTACTTC
CASSFPEAGVTYEQYF
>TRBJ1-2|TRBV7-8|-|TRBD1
TGTGCCAGCAGCTTATTTAGCCTCCGTGGGGACAGGGGTAAACATGGCTACACCTTC
CASSLFSLRGDRGKHGYTF
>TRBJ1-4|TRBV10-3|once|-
TGTGCCTCCGGAGGGGGGGCGGGCGAAAAACTGTTTTTT
CASGGGAGEKLFF